This is a list of T cell receptor beta chains from one sample in a study of shared clonotypes between healthy human individuals. The table came from immunoSEQ multiplex PCR; TCRdb's copy has only in-frame clones and leaves some out. Of about 92,000 clones in the sample, approximately 75% were seen once. The sequencing sample was made of memory CD8+ T cells sorted from blood. All receptors derive from a man aged 25 to 40 in good health. The CDR3 runs from the conserved cysteine through the conserved F or W. D genes are given only for firm matches. The size entry is marked missing in some rows and otherwise reads once, few, many or a size class.

d_gene | j_gene | abundance | v_gene | CDR3nt | CDR3aa
NA | TRBJ2-2 | NA | TRBV27 | TGTGCCAGCAGTTTGGGTGTCGGGGAGCTGTTTTTT | CASSLGVGELFF
NA | TRBJ2-2 | NA | TRBV27 | TGTGCCAGCAGAGGGTGGTCCGGGGAGCTGTTTTTT | CASRGWSGELFF
NA | TRBJ1-1 | few | TRBV11-2 | TGTGCCAGCAGCGTTATAGTAGGGAACACTGAAGCTTTCTTT | CASSVIVGNTEAFF
TRBD2 | TRBJ2-1 | NA | TRBV7-8 | TGTGCCAGCAGCTCTCCCCGGGGCACCTCGGGACTAGCGGGAGGACAGCAGTTCTTC | CASSSPRGTSGLAGGQQFF
TRBD1 | TRBJ1-1 | few | TRBV11-2 | TGTGCCAGCAGCCCCCGGACAGGGGTGAACACTGAAGCTTTCTTT | CASSPRTGVNTEAFF
TRBD2 | TRBJ2-1 | NA | TRBV4-1 | TGCGCCAGCAGCCTTAGCGGGGGGGCCGGTGATGAGCAGTTCTTC | CASSLSGGAGDEQFF
NA | TRBJ2-1 | NA | TRBV9 | TGTGCCAGCAGCGTTGGCGGGATCCACAATGAGCAGTTCTTC | CASSVGGIHNEQFF
NA | TRBJ1-4 | NA | TRBV7-9 | TGTGCCAGCAGCTTAGGAGACAGGAGTTATTATGAAAAACTGTTTTTT | CASSLGDRSYYEKLFF
TRBD2 | TRBJ2-1 | many | TRBV5-6 | TGTGCCAGCAGCCCTTTGTGGGTAGCGGGGAATATCGGCGAGCAGTTCTTC | CASSPLWVAGNIGEQFF
TRBD2 | TRBJ2-3 | NA | TRBV5-1 | TGCGCCAGCAGACGGCTAGCGGACAACACAGATACGCAGTATTTT | CASRRLADNTDTQYF
TRBD1 | TRBJ1-2 | few | TRBV13 | TGTGCCAGCAGCCACAGGGGGAACTATGGCTACACCTTC | CASSHRGNYGYTF
NA | TRBJ2-5 | few | TRBV29-1 | TGCAGCGTACTACAGGGAGGAGAGACCCAGTACTTC | CSVLQGGETQYF
TRBD1 | TRBJ2-7 | NA | TRBV10-3 | TGTGCCAGCAGTGACAGGGGTGGGCCCTACGAGCAGTACTTC | CASSDRGGPYEQYF
NA | TRBJ2-1 | few | TRBV5-1 | TGCGCCAGCAGCTTGTCGCCGGGGACACGATACAATGAGCAGTTCTTC | CASSLSPGTRYNEQFF
TRBD1 | TRBJ2-5 | NA | TRBV7-6 | TGTGCCAGCAGCTTGGGGTTGACAGGGGCATTGGGGGAGACCCAGTACTTC | CASSLGLTGALGETQYF
NA | TRBJ2-3 | once | TRBV21-1 | TGTGCCAGCAGCCCCGGCCCGACGCAGTATTTT | CASSPGPTQYF
TRBD2 | TRBJ2-2 | NA | TRBV2 | TGTGCCAGCAGCGAAACCGCTACTAGCGGAGCCTGGACCGGGGAGCTGTTTTTT | CASSETATSGAWTGELFF
TRBD1 | TRBJ2-7 | few | TRBV7-9 | TGTGCCAGCAGCGTCGGACAGGCCGTGGGCGAGCAGTACTTC | CASSVGQAVGEQYF
NA | TRBJ2-5 | NA | TRBV29-1 | TGCAGCGTTGAACGCGGGTTCCAAGAGACCCAGTACTTC | CSVERGFQETQYF
NA | TRBJ1-3 | NA | TRBV7-8 | TGTGCCAGCAGCTTTGGAACAAGTGGAAACACCATATATTTT | CASSFGTSGNTIYF
TRBD2 | TRBJ2-5 | NA | TRBV30 | TGTGCCTGGAGTTTACTAGCGGGCCAAGAGACCCAGTACTTC | CAWSLLAGQETQYF
TRBD1 | TRBJ2-1 | NA | TRBV9 | TGTGCCAGCAGCCACAGGGGAAATGAGCAGTTCTTC | CASSHRGNEQFF
NA | TRBJ2-3 | NA | TRBV7-2 | TGTGCCAGCAGCCTTTTCACAGATACGCAGTATTTT | CASSLFTDTQYF
NA | TRBJ2-1 | NA | TRBV5-6 | TGTGCCAGCAGCTTGGGGCGTCGAATCTCCTACAATGAGCAGTTCTTC | CASSLGRRISYNEQFF
TRBD2 | TRBJ2-7 | NA | TRBV29-1 | TGCAGCGTTTCCAGCGGGGCCTACGAGCAGTACTTC | CSVSSGAYEQYF
TRBD2 | TRBJ2-1 | NA | TRBV11-3 | TGTGCCAGCAGCTTAGGACTAGCGGGAGGGGCGGAGTCCTACAATGAGCAGTTCTTC | CASSLGLAGGAESYNEQFF
NA | TRBJ2-3 | once | TRBV28 | TGTGCCAGCAGACCCTCCCGGGGAGATACGCAGTATTTT | CASRPSRGDTQYF
TRBD1 | TRBJ2-3 | medium-sized | TRBV9 | TGTGCCAGCAGCGTAGATCCCCACAGGGGACGATTCACAGATACGCAGTATTTT | CASSVDPHRGRFTDTQYF
NA | TRBJ2-1 | NA | TRBV25-1 | TGTGCCAGCAGTGAGTCCGGGGCGAGCTCCTACAATGAGCAGTTCTTC | CASSESGASSYNEQFF
NA | TRBJ2-7 | NA | TRBV10-2 | TGCGCCAGCAGTGACCCACCCCCCTACGAGCAGTACTTC | CASSDPPPYEQYF
NA | TRBJ2-1 | NA | TRBV25-1 | TGTGCCAGCAGTGATGGGCAGATGAGCTCCTACAATGAGCAGTTCTTC | CASSDGQMSSYNEQFF
TRBD2 | TRBJ2-5 | NA | TRBV27 | TGTGCCAGCAGTTTATCGGGTAGCGGGGCTGCTGCGACCCAGTACTTC | CASSLSGSGAAATQYF
NA | TRBJ1-1 | once | TRBV11-1 | TGTGCCAGCAGCTTAAGGAGGGGAAGCACTGAAGCTTTCTTT | CASSLRRGSTEAFF
NA | TRBJ1-3 | once | TRBV11-2 | TGTGCCAGCAGCGCCTCCGCTGGAAACACCATATATTTT | CASSASAGNTIYF
NA | TRBJ1-5 | NA | TRBV6-4 | TGTGCCAGCAGCGACACTGCGGCAGCCAGCCCCCAGCATTTT | CASSDTAAASPQHF
NA | TRBJ1-1 | NA | TRBV5-4 | TGTGCCAGCAGCTTGGAGACTGGAACTACTGAAGCTTTCTTT | CASSLETGTTEAFF
TRBD2 | TRBJ2-7 | many | TRBV9 | TGTGCCAGCAGCCCCCGAAGTAGCGGGAGGAGCTACGAGCAGTACTTC | CASSPRSSGRSYEQYF
NA | TRBJ2-3 | NA | TRBV19 | TGTGCCAGTAGTCTCTGGTACACAGATACGCAGTATTTT | CASSLWYTDTQYF
NA | TRBJ2-2 | NA | TRBV30 | TGTGCCTGGAGTAAGGACAGAGGGCGGGCCGGGGAGCTGTTTTTT | CAWSKDRGRAGELFF
NA | TRBJ2-1 | NA | TRBV7-9 | TGTGCCAGCAGCGGTACCTCCTACAATGAGCAGTTCTTC | CASSGTSYNEQFF
TRBD2 | TRBJ2-4 | few | TRBV7-8 | TGTGCCAGCAGCCGACACAACGGCGGGGGAAGAGCCAAAAACATTCAGTACTTC | CASSRHNGGGRAKNIQYF
NA | TRBJ2-6 | once | TRBV28 | TGTGCCAGTAGTAGAAGGGGCTCTGGGGCCAACGTCCTGACTTTC | CASSRRGSGANVLTF
TRBD1 | TRBJ2-1 | NA | TRBV9 | TGTGCCAGCAGCGTAGGGACAGGGATAGACAATGAGCAGTTCTTC | CASSVGTGIDNEQFF